These 10 T cell receptor beta chains were all obtained from the same sample, sequenced in a study of cytomegalovirus exposure and HLA in healthy donors. Data came from immunoSEQ multiplex PCR; TCRdb stores just in-frame clones and leaves some out. This table holds fewer than 400,000 clones, nearly 90% found once. The specimen sequenced was PBMCs. The receptors derive from a man aged 25-40 years in good health and CMV-seronegative.

The table lists this clone with a count of one. V and J are TRBV19 and TRBJ2-1; 8 bases agree with TRBD2. The CDR3 contains 15 residues. From germline, CDR1 is LNHDA and CDR2 SQIVND (reference sequence). Unmatched junction bases numbered 5, after V lost 5 bases and J lost 2 bases. CDR3 nucleotides: TGTGCCAGTAGTTCACTAGCGGACGCCTACAATGAGCAGTTCTTC. Translation gives CASSSLADAYNEQFF. Together with reference TRBV19 and TRBJ2-1, the CDR3 gives the full variable domain: DGGITQSPKYLFRKEGQNVTLSCEQNLNHDAMYWYRQDPGQGLRLIYYSQIVNDFQKGDIAEGYSVSREKKESFPLTVTSAQKNPTAFYLCASSSLADAYNEQFFGPGTRLTVL.

This rearrangement joins TRBV2 to TRBJ2-7; possibly TRBD1 for D (6 bases). Looked up from germline, CDR1 is SNHLY and CDR2 is FYNNEI. V dropped 5 bases and J dropped 3 bases, with 8 bases sitting between them. The CDR3 covers 12 residues. CDR3 loop: CASSTGYYEQYF. DNA for the CDR3: TGTGCCAGCAGTACAGGGTACTACGAGCAGTACTTC.

The rearrangement links TRBV6-5 to TRBJ1-2, with D uncertain. The ends were cut back, 5 bases at V and 3 bases at J, with 16 bases in the middle. Germline loops: CDR1 MNHEY, CDR2 SVGAGI. CDR3 size: 15 residues. CDR3 DNA: TGTGCCAGCAGTCCGGCCAGCGGGATAGACTATGGCTACACCTTC. The encoded protein is CASSPASGIDYGYTF.

This sequence joins TRBV27 and TRBJ1-4; 10 bases align to TRBD1. Per germline, CDR1 MNHEY and CDR2 SMNVEV (reference sequence). Germline trimming cut 3 bases from V and 6 bases from J; bases unmatched to any gene: 4. The CDR3 has 15 residues. CDR3 sequence reads: CASSLFGTGDEKLFF. CDR3 bases: TGTGCCAGCAGTTTGTTTGGGACAGGGGATGAAAAACTGTTTTTT.

This clone was picked up one time. The chain has TRBV18 and TRBJ1-1, with D possibly being TRBD1 (5 bases). The germline V gene has CDR1 KGHSH and CDR2 LQKENI. The CDR3 has 13 residues. Trimming removed 0 bases at V and 8 bases at J, with 10 bases between. As DNA, the CDR3 is TGTGCCAGCTCACCACCGGACGACAGAGAAGCTTTCTTT. Protein product: CASSPPDDREAFF.

This clone was detected only once. The genes are TRBV6-5 and TRBJ1-2, with D possibly TRBD1 on 6 matching bases. V was pared by 6 bases and J by 5 bases, with 16 bases between. Germline V lookup: CDR1 MNHEY, CDR2 SVGAGI. There are 14 residues in the CDR3. The CDR3 protein is CASSRETGRYGYTF. The CDR3 DNA is TGTGCCAGCAGCCGCGAAACAGGGAGATATGGCTACACCTTC.

The chain has TRBV28 and TRBJ1-1; no reliable D call. The V gene lost 5 bases and the J gene lost 0 bases, with 10 bases spanning the gap. The germline V gene encodes CDR1 MDHEN and CDR2 SYDVKM. There are 14 residues in the CDR3. The CDR3 nucleotides read TGTGCCAGCAGTCCGCAGGAAATGAACACTGAAGCTTTCTTT. Translated: CASSPQEMNTEAFF.

The genes are TRBV5-5 and TRBJ2-6; 8 bases fit TRBD1. This CDR3 has 17 amino acids. The J segment lost 1 base and the V segment lost 5 bases, leaving 8 bases of the junction unmatched. Per the germline V gene, CDR1 is SGHKS and CDR2 is YYEKEE (reference sequence). The CDR3 DNA follows: TGTGCCAGCAGTCCAGGGGGCGGGATGTCTGGGGCCAACGTCCTGACTTTC. Translation gives CASSPGGGMSGANVLTF.

The CDR3, as DNA: TGTGCCAGCAGTGAAGGGGATAAAGGGCTGAGGGACACTGAAGCTTTCTTT. Residues: CASSEGDKGLRDTEAFF. The rearrangement joins TRBV2 to TRBJ1-1; D uncertain. Germline V lookup: CDR1 SNHLY, CDR2 FYNNEI. V was clipped by 1 base and J by 3 bases, with 18 bases between them. CDR3 length equals 17 residues.

V usage is TRBV11-2 and J usage is TRBJ2-3; TRBD2 matches at 15 bases. After removal of 1 base from V and 0 bases from J, the junction contained 2 bases not matched to a gene. CDR3 length: 18 residues. Germline values: CDR1 SGHAT, CDR2 FQNNGV. CDR3 nucleotide sequence: TGTGCCAGCAGCTTAGGGACTAGCGGGGGGGGTAGCACAGATACGCAGTATTTT. This translates into CASSLGTSGGGSTDTQYF. The whole variable domain, remainder taken from reference TRBV11-2 and TRBJ2-3, is EAGVAQSPRYKIIEKRQSVAFWCNPISGHATLYWYQQILGQGPKLLIQFQNNGVVDDSQLPKDRFSAERLKGVDSTLKIQPAKLEDSAVYLCASSLGTSGGGSTDTQYFGPGTRLTVL.